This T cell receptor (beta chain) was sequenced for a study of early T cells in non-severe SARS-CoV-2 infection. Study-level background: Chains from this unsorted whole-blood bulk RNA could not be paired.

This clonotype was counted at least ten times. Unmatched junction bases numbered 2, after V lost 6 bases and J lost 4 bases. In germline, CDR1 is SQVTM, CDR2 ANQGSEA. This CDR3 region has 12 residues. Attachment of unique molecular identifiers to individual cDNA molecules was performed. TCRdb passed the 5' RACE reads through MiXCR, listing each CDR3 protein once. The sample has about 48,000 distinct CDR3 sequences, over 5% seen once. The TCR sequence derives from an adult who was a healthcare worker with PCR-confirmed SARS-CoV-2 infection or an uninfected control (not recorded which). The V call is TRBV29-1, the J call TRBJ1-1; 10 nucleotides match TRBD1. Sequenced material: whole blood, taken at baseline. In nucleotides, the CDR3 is TGCAGCGTCCGGACAGGGGGCACTGAAGCTTTCTTT. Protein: CSVRTGGTEAFF.